A single sample is the source of the 27 T cell receptor beta chains below, sequenced in a study of T cells after yellow fever vaccination. TCRdb reprocessed the 5' RACE reads via MiXCR and lists one record per CDR3 protein. Of a few hundred thousand distinct CDR3 sequences listed, less than 20% are singletons. The sequencing here drew on PBMCs, taken 5 to 6 days after the first yellow fever vaccination. The receptors were sampled from a man aged 18-30 years who received the YFV17D yellow fever vaccine.

With respect to this clonotype: At one end, the junction sequence differs from germline, possibly due to a read error. The chain carries TRBV5-1 and TRBJ2-2; unclear D gene. Germline CDR1 reads SGHRS; CDR2 reads YFSETQ. This CDR3 is built from 11 residues. DNA for the CDR3: TGCGCCGGCAGCTTCGCCGGGGAGCTGTTTTTT. This encodes CAGSFAGELFF.

This clonotype has more than one count but fewer than ten. The chain links TRBV5-1 to TRBJ1-1; maybe TRBD1 (6 bases). Germline V CDR1 and CDR2: SGHRS, YFSETQ. V was shortened by 2 bases and J by 4 bases, with 9 bases between the two germline ends. The length of the CDR3 is 13 residues. DNA of the CDR3: TGCGCCAGCAGCTTCGTACAGGGCACTGAAGCTTTCTTT. It encodes CASSFVQGTEAFF. Complete variable domain (other parts from reference TRBV5-1 and TRBJ1-1): KAGVTQTPRYLIKTRGQQVTLSCSPISGHRSVSWYQQTPGQGLQFLFEYFSETQRNKGNFPGRFSGRQFSNSRSEMNVSTLELGDSALYLCASSFVQGTEAFFGQGTRLTVV.

This clonotype appeared a few times. V usage is TRBV28 and J usage is TRBJ2-5; the D is unclear. V dropped 8 bases and J dropped 5 bases, with 9 bases sitting between them. The length of the CDR3 is 11 residues. Germline CDR1 reads MDHEN; CDR2 reads SYDVKM. CDR3 region: CASCSQETQYF. CDR3 DNA sequence: TGTGCCAGCTGCTCCCAGGAGACCCAGTACTTC. Full variable domain (outside the CDR3, taken from reference TRBV28 and TRBJ2-5): DVKVTQSSRYLVKRTGEKVFLECVQDMDHENMFWYRQDPGLGLRLIYFSYDVKMKEKGDIPEGYSVSREKKERFSLILESASTNQTSMYLCASCSQETQYFGPGTRLLVL.

This clonotype has only a few counts. This chain connects TRBV12-3 or TRBV12-4 to TRBJ1-6, with D maybe TRBD1 (5 bases). Trimming removed 5 bases at V and 10 bases at J, with 21 bases between. The CDR3 is 16 amino acids. CDR3 bases: TGTGCCAGCAGTACTCGGGCAGGGAGAGTACGGTCACCCCTCCACTTT. It is translated as CASSTRAGRVRSPLHF.

The chain couples TRBV5-1 to TRBJ1-4; 8 bases agree with TRBD1. Germline CDR1 and CDR2: SGHRS and YFSETQ. Trimming at V came to 4 bases and at J to 8 bases, leaving 13 bases not matched to a gene. This CDR3 is built from 16 residues. In nucleotides, the CDR3 is TGCGCCAGCAGCGATACCGACAGGGGTTTGGGCGAAAAACTGTTTTTT. Translating it yields CASSDTDRGLGEKLFF. The complete variable domain, with remaining parts taken from reference TRBV5-1 and TRBJ1-4, reads KAGVTQTPRYLIKTRGQQVTLSCSPISGHRSVSWYQQTPGQGLQFLFEYFSETQRNKGNFPGRFSGRQFSNSRSEMNVSTLELGDSALYLCASSDTDRGLGEKLFFGSGTQLSVL.

This clonotype was counted ten times or more. V usage is TRBV18 and J usage is TRBJ1-1; D is unresolved. The CDR3 extends over 14 amino acids. Germline-derived CDR1 and CDR2 are KGHSH and LQKENI. Trimming removed 3 bases at V and 5 bases at J, with 13 bases between. This chain's CDR3 is CASSPLLGVTEAFF. The CDR3 DNA sequence: TGTGCCAGCTCACCGTTGCTTGGAGTGACTGAAGCTTTCTTT.

This clonotype was seen a handful of times. The gene calls are TRBV5-1 and TRBJ2-5; 9 bases are a match to TRBD1. J was trimmed by 1 base and V by 2 bases; bases with no gene match: 6. The CDR3 spans 16 residues. Germline V gives CDR1 SGHRS, CDR2 YFSETQ. CDR3 coding DNA: TGCGCCAGCAGCTTCTGGGAACAGGGGGCCCAAGAGACCCAGTACTTC. This encodes CASSFWEQGAQETQYF. Based on the CDR3 plus reference TRBV5-1 and TRBJ2-5, the full variable domain is KAGVTQTPRYLIKTRGQQVTLSCSPISGHRSVSWYQQTPGQGLQFLFEYFSETQRNKGNFPGRFSGRQFSNSRSEMNVSTLELGDSALYLCASSFWEQGAQETQYFGPGTRLLVL.

The V call is TRBV9, the J call TRBJ2-6, with D perhaps matching TRBD2 (6 bases). Germline assignment: CDR1 SGDLS and CDR2 YYNGEE. The CDR3 consists of 19 residues. The V end was cut by 4 bases, the J end by 2 bases, with 22 bases between. The CDR3 region is CASSLTRGTGDPGANVLTF. For the CDR3, the DNA is TGTGCCAGCAGCCTCACCCGGGGCACGGGAGATCCTGGGGCCAACGTCCTGACTTTC.

V usage is TRBV18 and J usage is TRBJ1-4; TRBD1 matches at 10 bases. CDR3 length: 14 residues. Germline-derived CDR1 and CDR2 are KGHSH and LQKENI. Trimming cost V 3 bases and J 10 bases; bases outside gene matches: 5. DNA for the CDR3: TGTGCCAGCTCACCGAATGGGGACAGGGGAAAACTGTTTTTT. Amino acids: CASSPNGDRGKLFF.

The chain has TRBV7-8 and TRBJ1-1; the match to TRBD1 covers 9 bases. CDR3 length: 15 amino acids. J gave up 11 bases and V 3 bases, and 13 bases lay outside the gene matches. The V gene's germline CDR1 is SGHVS and CDR2 FQNEAQ. CDR3 region: CASSLEGSGTGLAFF. The CDR3 nucleotides are TGTGCCAGCAGCTTGGAGGGCAGCGGGACAGGGTTGGCTTTCTTT.

The CDR3 bases are TGTGCCAGCAGTGACCCGGGAGAGACCCAGTACTTC. Amino acids: CASSDPGETQYF. This chain uses TRBV2 with TRBJ2-5; D is ambiguous. Deletions cut 3 bases from V and 4 bases from J, with 6 bases between. CDR1 and CDR2 (germline): SNHLY, FYNNEI. This CDR3 region has 12 residues.

The gene calls are TRBV5-6 and TRBJ2-2; D call uncertain. V gave up 1 base and J gave up 4 bases, with 11 bases separating them. Germline V lookup: CDR1 SGHDT, CDR2 YYEEEE. The CDR3 contains 15 residues. This CDR3 reads CASSLSEVITGELFF. The CDR3 region has the DNA TGTGCCAGCAGCTTGTCCGAGGTCATCACCGGGGAGCTGTTTTTT.

This clonotype was found many times. The junction departs from germline at one end; a sequencing error may be responsible. The CDR3 protein is CASTSSAKETQYF. As DNA, the CDR3 is TGTGCGAGCACGTCTAGCGCGAAAGAGACCCAGTACTTC. The chain recombines TRBV12-3 or TRBV12-4 with TRBJ2-5, with D possibly TRBD2 on 6 matching bases. The CDR3 length is 13 residues.

This clonotype was counted between two and nine times. The chain uses TRBV25-1 and TRBJ2-1; D remains ambiguous. The V end was cut by 0 bases, the J end by 6 bases, with 6 bases between. This CDR3 region has 13 residues. Germline assignment: CDR1 MGHDK and CDR2 SYGVNS. CDR3 sequence reads: CASSEYVVNEQFF. The CDR3 DNA reads as TGTGCCAGCAGTGAATATGTAGTCAATGAGCAGTTCTTC.

In this sample, this clonotype turned up many times. The chain has TRBV20-1 and TRBJ2-7, with TRBD1 matching over 11 bases. The junction had 7 bases not matched to a gene; V was cut back by 4 bases and J by 2 bases. The CDR3 has 15 residues. Germline CDR1 DFQATT, CDR2 SNEGSKA (reference sequence). In nucleotides, the CDR3 is TGCAGTGCTACCAACCCGGGACAGGGGGCCTACGAGCAGTACTTC. It specifies CSATNPGQGAYEQYF.

The chain combines TRBV30 with TRBJ2-1; TRBD1 might be the D (5 bases). The CDR3 runs 14 residues. V lost 2 bases, J lost 6 bases, and 14 bases lay in between. CDR1 is GTSNPN and CDR2 is SVGIG in the germline V gene (reference sequence). The CDR3 coding sequence is TGTGCCTGGAGTCTTGGGTATGGGGCCAATGAGCAGTTCTTC. It yields the protein CAWSLGYGANEQFF.

This clonotype has more than one count but fewer than ten. This sequence joins TRBV15 and TRBJ2-6; no clear D gene. Trimming left V 4 bases short and J 2 bases short, with 12 bases between. Germline CDR1 reads LNHNV; CDR2 reads YYDKDF (reference sequence). CDR3 length equals 16 residues. The CDR3 DNA follows: TGTGCCACCAGCAAATTGGGGTACGCTGGGGCCAACGTCCTGACTTTC. It translates to CATSKLGYAGANVLTF.

This clonotype turned up a few times. The chain recombines TRBV12-3 or TRBV12-4 with TRBJ2-5; tentative D call: TRBD1 (6 bases). Trimming took off 1 base at V and 0 bases at J, with 9 bases between the two ends. CDR3 length equals 15 residues. The CDR3 sequence: CASSLGTEYQETQYF. In DNA form, the CDR3 reads TGTGCCAGCAGTTTAGGGACAGAGTACCAAGAGACCCAGTACTTC.

V is TRBV20-1 and J is TRBJ2-1, with 10 bases identical to TRBD2. The germline V gene has CDR1 DFQATT and CDR2 SNEGSKA (reference sequence). The CDR3 totals 16 residues. Trimming removed 3 bases from V and 4 bases from J; junction bases left unmatched: 9. The CDR3 DNA follows: TGCAGTGCTAGGTTACTTAGCGGGGGGTCGTACAATGAGCAGTTCTTC. It codes for CSARLLSGGSYNEQFF.

A few counts support this clonotype. V and J are TRBV7-2 and TRBJ1-3; D is perhaps TRBD1 (5 bases). This CDR3 spans 15 amino acids. Germline V CDR1 and CDR2: SGHTA, FQGNSA. Trimming pared 4 bases from V and 7 bases from J, leaving 17 bases between. The CDR3 spells CASSSPGRRANTIYF. The CDR3 nucleotides are TGTGCCAGCAGCTCTCCGGGACGGAGGGCTAACACCATATATTTT.

This clonotype was picked up a small number of times. This rearrangement joins TRBV6-5 to TRBJ2-1; 8 positions agree with TRBD2. CDR1 is MNHEY and CDR2 is SVGAGI in the germline V gene. V was clipped by 0 bases and J by 11 bases; unmatched bases: 12. This CDR3 comprises 16 residues. CDR3 sequence (DNA): TGTGCCAGCAGTTACTCGAGGACTAGCATCTTAATGCAGCAGTTCTTC. As protein: CASSYSRTSILMQQFF.

V is TRBV7-3 and J is TRBJ2-1, with D maybe TRBD2 (6 bases). The CDR3 runs 15 residues. Trimming stripped 6 bases from V and 2 bases from J, with 14 bases between. In germline, CDR1 is SGHTA, CDR2 FQGTGA. The CDR3 region has the DNA TGTGCCAGCAGTTCCGGTGGGGGGACCTACAATGAGCAGTTCTTC. As protein: CASSSGGGTYNEQFF.

The gene calls are TRBV7-9 and TRBJ2-2, with 7 bases lining up with TRBD1. Germline V gene lookup returns CDR1 SEHNR and CDR2 FQNEAQ (reference sequence). V trimming: 8 bases; J trimming: 1 base; junction bases outside the gene matches: 13. CDR3 length equals 17 residues. The CDR3 DNA is TGTGCCAGCTCACCGAAGGGGGCCGTGGTGAACACCGGGGAGCTGTTTTTT. This encodes CASSPKGAVVNTGELFF.

The chain links TRBV24-1 to TRBJ2-2; D is perhaps TRBD2 (5 bases). Germline V gene data show CDR1 as KGHDR and CDR2 as SFDVKD. Trimming left V 0 bases short and J 2 bases short, with 12 bases between. This CDR3 has 17 residues. The CDR3 loop is CATSDLRRDSNTGELFF. The CDR3, as DNA: TGTGCCACCAGTGATTTGAGACGGGATTCAAACACCGGGGAGCTGTTTTTT.

Many counts were recorded for this clonotype. The genes are TRBV6-5 and TRBJ1-1; D gene uncertain. V shed 0 bases and J shed 5 bases, with 7 bases lying between them. The V gene's germline CDR1 is MNHEY and CDR2 SVGAGI. This CDR3 is 13 amino acids long. The CDR3 loop is CASSYSAGTEAFF. CDR3 in DNA: TGTGCCAGCAGTTACTCGGCTGGGACTGAAGCTTTCTTT.

V usage is TRBV5-6 and J usage is TRBJ1-5; a possible D gene is TRBD1 (5 bases). Germline CDR1 is SGHDT and CDR2 is YYEEEE. This CDR3 contains 14 residues. V was pared by 4 bases and J by 3 bases, with 11 bases between. CDR3 region: CASSEGRTNQPQHF. The CDR3 nucleotides are TGTGCCAGCAGCGAGGGACGGACCAATCAGCCCCAGCATTTT. The complete variable domain, with remaining parts taken from reference TRBV5-6 and TRBJ1-5, reads DAGVTQSPTHLIKTRGQQVTLRCSPKSGHDTVSWYQQALGQGPQFIFQYYEEEERQRGNFPDRFSGHQFPNYSSELNVNALLLGDSALYLCASSEGRTNQPQHFGDGTRLSIL.

This clonotype was recorded many times. The rearrangement uses TRBV5-1 and TRBJ1-5; the D is unclear. The V end was cut by 4 bases, the J end by 0 bases, with 11 bases between. Per the germline V gene, CDR1 is SGHRS and CDR2 is YFSETQ. This CDR3 has 15 amino acids. CDR3 in DNA: TGCGCCAGCAGCGTAGCCGGTCTTAGCAATCAGCCCCAGCATTTT. Amino acid sequence: CASSVAGLSNQPQHF.